This is a list of T cell receptor beta chains from one sample in a study of blood T cells in healthy people across ages. Each CDR3 protein gets one entry after TCRdb re-called the 5' RACE reads with MiXCR. The table lists roughly 900,000 distinct CDR3 sequences, roughly 48% of them singletons, with over 10% in the top ten. Sequenced: blood. The receptors originated from a man in his thirties or forties in good health. The CDR3 runs from the conserved cysteine through the conserved F or W. D genes are given only for firm matches. Expanded clones get a size class; other rows say once, few or many, or leave the size out.

d_call: .
clone_size: few
j_call: TRBJ2-7
v_call: TRBV20-1
cdr3_nt: TGCAGTGCCATTACAGGTCCTCTGAGCTCCTACGAGCAGTACTTC
cdr3_aa: CSAITGPLSSYEQYF

d_call: .
clone_size: .
j_call: TRBJ2-1
v_call: TRBV28
cdr3_nt: TGTGCCAGCACTTCGGGGGTATGGGTACCCACCAATGAGCAGTTCTTC
cdr3_aa: CASTSGVWVPTNEQFF

d_call: .
clone_size: .
j_call: TRBJ2-5
v_call: TRBV5-6
cdr3_nt: TGTGCCAGCAGCTTGCGGGGGACAAGAGGAGAGACCCAGTACTTC
cdr3_aa: CASSLRGTRGETQYF

d_call: TRBD1
clone_size: .
j_call: TRBJ1-6
v_call: TRBV6-2/TRBV6-3
cdr3_nt: TGTGCCAGCAGACGCCGGGACAGGGATAATTCACCCCTCCACTTT
cdr3_aa: CASRRRDRDNSPLHF

d_call: .
clone_size: .
j_call: TRBJ2-3
v_call: TRBV9
cdr3_nt: TGTGCCAGCAGCGTAGGTCGGGCTCTTCTCACAGATACGCAGTATTTT
cdr3_aa: CASSVGRALLTDTQYF

d_call: .
clone_size: .
j_call: TRBJ2-3
v_call: TRBV24-1
cdr3_nt: TGTGCCACCAGTGATTTGCCGGGAGAAGCTGGGGGCTTAATGGATACGCAGTATTTT
cdr3_aa: CATSDLPGEAGGLMDTQYF

d_call: .
clone_size: few
j_call: TRBJ1-1
v_call: TRBV6-1
cdr3_nt: TGTGCCAGCTATGGACGGGGGAACACTGAAGCTTTCTTT
cdr3_aa: CASYGRGNTEAFF

d_call: TRBD1
clone_size: .
j_call: TRBJ2-3
v_call: TRBV12-3/TRBV12-4
cdr3_nt: TGTGCCAGCAGTTTGGGGCCAGCGGGACAGGGAACAGATACGCAGTATTTT
cdr3_aa: CASSLGPAGQGTDTQYF

d_call: .
clone_size: few
j_call: TRBJ2-5
v_call: TRBV3-1
cdr3_nt: TGTGCCAGCAGCCAGCACCAAGAGACCCAGTACTTC
cdr3_aa: CASSQHQETQYF

d_call: .
clone_size: once
j_call: TRBJ2-3
v_call: TRBV7-9
cdr3_nt: TGTGCCAGCAGCCGAGCCGGGAAAACAAGCACAGATACGCAGTATTTT
cdr3_aa: CASSRAGKTSTDTQYF

d_call: .
clone_size: .
j_call: TRBJ1-6
v_call: TRBV9
cdr3_nt: TGTGCCAGCAGCGTAGAAGGGGGTAATTCACCCCTCCACTTT
cdr3_aa: CASSVEGGNSPLHF

d_call: TRBD2
clone_size: few
j_call: TRBJ2-1
v_call: TRBV28
cdr3_nt: TGTGCCAGCAGTGAATCGGGACTAGCGGGGGGCTGGGAGCAGTTCTTC
cdr3_aa: CASSESGLAGGWEQFF

d_call: TRBD2
clone_size: few
j_call: TRBJ2-1
v_call: TRBV5-1
cdr3_nt: TGCGCCAGCAGGGCCGCCGGGACTAGCGGTAATGAGCAGTTCTTC
cdr3_aa: CASRAAGTSGNEQFF

d_call: TRBD1
clone_size: few
j_call: TRBJ1-5
v_call: TRBV20-1
cdr3_nt: TGCAGTGCTAGCCGGGACAGCCTTAGCAATCAGCCCCAGCATTTT
cdr3_aa: CSASRDSLSNQPQHF

d_call: .
clone_size: .
j_call: TRBJ2-7
v_call: TRBV6-2/TRBV6-3
cdr3_nt: TGTGCCAGCACCGATGTAGGGGGGCCGTCCTACGAGCAGTACTTC
cdr3_aa: CASTDVGGPSYEQYF

d_call: .
clone_size: .
j_call: TRBJ2-1
v_call: TRBV19
cdr3_nt: TGTGCCAGTAGGACTAGGAGCAATGAGCAGTTCTTC
cdr3_aa: CASRTRSNEQFF

d_call: TRBD1
clone_size: .
j_call: TRBJ1-1
v_call: TRBV6-2/TRBV6-3
cdr3_nt: TGTGCCAGCAGGGGACAGGGCCTCCTCTTATCCCTTGAAGCTTTCTTT
cdr3_aa: CASRGQGLLLSLEAFF

d_call: .
clone_size: .
j_call: TRBJ1-1
v_call: TRBV30
cdr3_nt: TGTGCCTGGACCGCAGGGAAGGGGGCTTTCTTT
cdr3_aa: CAWTAGKGAFF

d_call: .
clone_size: .
j_call: TRBJ1-1
v_call: TRBV4-1
cdr3_nt: TGCGCCAGCAGCCAAGATCAGGAGACTTTGAACACTGAAGCTTTCTTT
cdr3_aa: CASSQDQETLNTEAFF

d_call: .
clone_size: few
j_call: TRBJ1-1
v_call: TRBV4-2
cdr3_nt: TGTGCCAGCAGCCAAGATAGAGGCAGGCCTGAAGCTTTCTTT
cdr3_aa: CASSQDRGRPEAFF

d_call: .
clone_size: few
j_call: TRBJ1-5
v_call: TRBV30
cdr3_nt: TGTGCCTGGAGCGCTTCGGCTACCCAGCCCCAGCATTTT
cdr3_aa: CAWSASATQPQHF

d_call: .
clone_size: many
j_call: TRBJ1-2
v_call: TRBV25-1
cdr3_nt: TGTGCCAGCAGTGAAGGCCAGGGGATAGGATATTATGGCTACACCTTC
cdr3_aa: CASSEGQGIGYYGYTF

d_call: .
clone_size: once
j_call: TRBJ1-4
v_call: TRBV25-1
cdr3_nt: TGTGCCAGCAGCGGAAAATCGAGCCACAGGGTATATAATGAAAAACTGTTTTTT
cdr3_aa: CASSGKSSHRVYNEKLFF

d_call: TRBD1
clone_size: .
j_call: TRBJ2-4
v_call: TRBV7-9
cdr3_nt: TGTGCCAGCAGCAGAGAGACAGGGCAAAACATTCAGTACTTC
cdr3_aa: CASSRETGQNIQYF

d_call: .
clone_size: .
j_call: TRBJ1-1
v_call: TRBV6-5
cdr3_nt: TGTGCCAGCCTCCCAAATTGGGGCACTGAAGCTTTCTTT
cdr3_aa: CASLPNWGTEAFF

d_call: .
clone_size: .
j_call: TRBJ1-1
v_call: TRBV20-1
cdr3_nt: TGCAGTGCTAGAGACGGGACGTTGAACACTGAAGCTTTCTTT
cdr3_aa: CSARDGTLNTEAFF

d_call: .
clone_size: .
j_call: TRBJ2-1
v_call: TRBV4-2
cdr3_nt: TGTGCCAGCAGCCAAGGAGGTGTCCGGGGGGAGCAGTTCTTC
cdr3_aa: CASSQGGVRGEQFF

d_call: TRBD1
clone_size: .
j_call: TRBJ2-1
v_call: TRBV27
cdr3_nt: TGTGCCAGCAGACCACAGGGGGTGCCCTACAATGAGCAGTTCTTC
cdr3_aa: CASRPQGVPYNEQFF

d_call: TRBD2
clone_size: .
j_call: TRBJ2-7
v_call: TRBV5-1
cdr3_nt: TGCGCCAGCGGGGAGGGTCCCTACGAGCAGTACTTC
cdr3_aa: CASGEGPYEQYF

d_call: .
clone_size: once
j_call: TRBJ2-7
v_call: TRBV28
cdr3_nt: TGTGCCAGCAGCTTCAATCTACGGACAGCCAACACCTACGAGCAGTACTTC
cdr3_aa: CASSFNLRTANTYEQYF

d_call: TRBD1
clone_size: few
j_call: TRBJ2-7
v_call: TRBV28
cdr3_nt: TGTGCCAGCACCGCAACCCCGGGACAGGGGGGTGAGGAGCAGTACTTC
cdr3_aa: CASTATPGQGGEEQYF

d_call: TRBD1
clone_size: few
j_call: TRBJ1-2
v_call: TRBV20-1
cdr3_nt: TGCAGTGCTAGAGGGGACAGGGACTATGGCTACACCTTC
cdr3_aa: CSARGDRDYGYTF

d_call: .
clone_size: .
j_call: TRBJ1-6
v_call: TRBV9
cdr3_nt: TGTGCCAGCAGCCAAGGGAGGGACGGACTTAATTCACCCCTCCACTTT
cdr3_aa: CASSQGRDGLNSPLHF

d_call: .
clone_size: many
j_call: TRBJ2-3
v_call: TRBV7-6
cdr3_nt: TGTGCCAGCAGCAACCCAGACGAAACTCGCACAGATACGCAGTATTTT
cdr3_aa: CASSNPDETRTDTQYF

d_call: TRBD1
clone_size: .
j_call: TRBJ1-4
v_call: TRBV28
cdr3_nt: TGTGCCAGCAGCCCAGGGACAGTTAGAGAAAAACTGTTTTTT
cdr3_aa: CASSPGTVREKLFF

d_call: .
clone_size: .
j_call: TRBJ1-1
v_call: TRBV5-6
cdr3_nt: TGTGCCAGCAGCTTGGCCAGTAGGGGAGGAGAAACTGAAGCTTTCTTT
cdr3_aa: CASSLASRGGETEAFF

d_call: .
clone_size: .
j_call: TRBJ1-6
v_call: TRBV27
cdr3_nt: TGTGCCAGCAGTTTGGGCCAGGGTTTTTATTCACCCCTCCACTTT
cdr3_aa: CASSLGQGFYSPLHF

d_call: .
clone_size: .
j_call: TRBJ1-1
v_call: TRBV9
cdr3_nt: TGTGCCAGCAGCGTAGAAGAGACACCTGGTGGGGCTTTCTTT
cdr3_aa: CASSVEETPGGAFF

d_call: TRBD1
clone_size: .
j_call: TRBJ2-5
v_call: TRBV5-1
cdr3_nt: TGCGCCAGCAGCTCACCACTCACAGGGGAGGAGACCCAGTACTTC
cdr3_aa: CASSSPLTGEETQYF

d_call: TRBD2
clone_size: .
j_call: TRBJ2-5
v_call: TRBV2
cdr3_nt: TGTGCCAGCAGGAAAAATCTAGCGGGGGGGCGAGAGACCCAGTACTTC
cdr3_aa: CASRKNLAGGRETQYF

d_call: TRBD1
clone_size: .
j_call: TRBJ1-1
v_call: TRBV20-1
cdr3_nt: TGCAGTGCTGGAGATGAGGGACAGGGTACTGAAGCTTTCTTT
cdr3_aa: CSAGDEGQGTEAFF

d_call: .
clone_size: .
j_call: TRBJ2-2
v_call: TRBV2
cdr3_nt: TGTGCCAGCATAGACTACACCGGGGAGCTGTTTTTT
cdr3_aa: CASIDYTGELFF

d_call: .
clone_size: .
j_call: TRBJ2-1
v_call: TRBV9
cdr3_nt: TGTGCCAGCAGCGTAGGCCCTAGCGTCTCCTACAATGAGCAGTTCTTC
cdr3_aa: CASSVGPSVSYNEQFF

d_call: .
clone_size: .
j_call: TRBJ2-1
v_call: TRBV7-6
cdr3_nt: TGTGCCAGCAGCCGCGGAGAGGGGTACGACAATGAGCAGTTCTTC
cdr3_aa: CASSRGEGYDNEQFF

d_call: .
clone_size: .
j_call: TRBJ1-1
v_call: TRBV7-8
cdr3_nt: TGTGCCAGCAGCCTGGCGGGGGAGCTATCAGAAGCTTTCTTT
cdr3_aa: CASSLAGELSEAFF

d_call: .
clone_size: .
j_call: TRBJ2-5
v_call: TRBV27
cdr3_nt: TGTGCCAGCAGTTTAGGGCCGAACCTGAAGACCCAGTACTTC
cdr3_aa: CASSLGPNLKTQYF

d_call: TRBD2
clone_size: .
j_call: TRBJ2-3
v_call: TRBV7-2
cdr3_nt: TGTGCCAGCAGACAAGGGTGGGGACTAGCGGGAGCAGATACGCAGTATTTT
cdr3_aa: CASRQGWGLAGADTQYF

d_call: .
clone_size: .
j_call: TRBJ2-5
v_call: TRBV20-1
cdr3_nt: TGCAGTGCTAGAGTGGGAACTCTATCGACCCAGTACTTC
cdr3_aa: CSARVGTLSTQYF

d_call: TRBD1
clone_size: once
j_call: TRBJ2-3
v_call: TRBV5-6
cdr3_nt: TGTGCCAGCAGCACCGGGACAGGGGGCACCGCAGATACGCAGTATTTT
cdr3_aa: CASSTGTGGTADTQYF

d_call: .
clone_size: once
j_call: TRBJ2-2
v_call: TRBV15
cdr3_nt: TGTGCCACCAGCAGAGATTTGGTTAGGAGCGCGGCCGGGGAGCTGTTTTTT
cdr3_aa: CATSRDLVRSAAGELFF

d_call: TRBD1
clone_size: .
j_call: TRBJ1-2
v_call: TRBV10-3
cdr3_nt: TGTGCCATCACTCAACAGGGGGCTAATGGCTACACCTTC
cdr3_aa: CAITQQGANGYTF

d_call: .
clone_size: .
j_call: TRBJ1-6
v_call: TRBV4-1
cdr3_nt: TGCGCCAGCCGGGCCCCGGGGGGGACACCCCTCCACTTT
cdr3_aa: CASRAPGGTPLHF

d_call: TRBD1
clone_size: .
j_call: TRBJ1-6
v_call: TRBV6-6
cdr3_nt: TGTGCCAGCAGTGGTCGACAGGGCGATAATTCACCCCTCCACTTT
cdr3_aa: CASSGRQGDNSPLHF